The clone carrying this T cell receptor (beta chain) was picked up many times. Its antigen is as yet unknown. This CDR3 is built from 12 residues. Trimming took 9 bases from V and 4 from J, leaving 8 bases between them. Per the germline V gene, CDR1 is KGHDR and CDR2 is SFDVKD. This sample was taken from a study of early T cells in non-severe SARS-CoV-2 infection. On the study more broadly: Sequencing was performed on bulk RNA from unsorted whole blood, leaving chains unpaired.

Tagging with unique molecular identifiers was applied to individual cDNA molecules. One entry per CDR3 protein results from TCRdb running MiXCR on the 5' RACE reads. The sample consists of 25,000 to 30,000 distinct CDR3 sequences, around 5.8% of them appearing once. Study-wide findings and caveats: VDJdb-based matching was biased toward anti-spike CD8 responses and missed private and CD4 specificities.

This TCR derives from an adult who was a healthcare worker with PCR-confirmed SARS-CoV-2 infection or an uninfected control (not recorded which). The chain carries TRBV24-1 and TRBJ2-2, with D perhaps matching TRBD2 (5 bases). Input material: whole blood. The CDR3 sequence: CATSRGTGELFF. CDR3 coding DNA: TGTGCCACCTCCCGGGGCACCGGGGAGCTGTTTTTT.